One and the same sample provided the 31 T cell receptor beta chains below, sequenced in a study of T cell responses to AZD1222 COVID-19 vaccine. TCRdb's copy holds only in-frame clones and misses some; the assay was immunoSEQ multiplex PCR. This repertoire shows around 110,000 clones, about 90% found once; its top ten account for 7.5% to 8%. Sequenced material: peripheral blood, taken on day 0 of AZD1222 vaccination. These receptors came from an adult in good health.

The gene calls are TRBV28 and TRBJ1-4; maybe TRBD1 (6 bases). The germline V and J ends were trimmed by 2 bases and 5 bases, with 9 bases remaining between them. Germline CDR1 reads MDHEN; CDR2 reads SYDVKM. The CDR3 extends over 14 amino acids. As DNA, the CDR3 is TGTGCCAGCAGTTTAGAACAGGGAAATGAAAAACTGTTTTTT. It translates to CASSLEQGNEKLFF.

The chain couples TRBV28 to TRBJ1-2; 7 bases fit TRBD1. J lost 0 bases, V lost 2 bases, and 0 bases had no gene match. This CDR3 has 14 amino acids. The germline CDR1 and CDR2 sequences are MDHEN and SYDVKM. In DNA form, the CDR3 reads TGTGCCAGCAGTTTAGGGACAGCTAACTATGGCTACACCTTC. It encodes CASSLGTANYGYTF.

The J gene is TRBJ1-1, the V gene TRBV27; 7 nucleotides match TRBD1. CDR3 length: 14 amino acids. V was pared by 5 bases and J by 5 bases, with 8 bases of the junction left unmatched. Germline assignment: CDR1 MNHEY and CDR2 SMNVEV (reference sequence). As DNA, the CDR3 is TGTGCCAGCAGTGCAAAGGGGGCGCGGACTGAAGCTTTCTTT. This gives the protein CASSAKGARTEAFF.

V usage is TRBV28 and J usage is TRBJ1-5; no reliable D call. V lost 3 bases and J 4 bases, leaving 13 bases between the germline ends. CDR1 is MDHEN and CDR2 is SYDVKM in the germline V gene. The CDR3 length is 15 residues. This CDR3 is CASSFEGSKNQPQHF. CDR3 bases: TGTGCCAGCAGTTTCGAGGGTTCGAAAAATCAGCCCCAGCATTTT.

The V gene is TRBV6-5, the J gene TRBJ1-1; 10 bases agree with TRBD1. CDR3 length: 14 amino acids. CDR1 and CDR2 from the germline V gene are MNHEY and SVGAGI. V shed 4 bases, J shed 4 bases, and the junction held 3 bases outside the gene matches. The CDR3 region is CASSFGQGVTEAFF. The CDR3 DNA sequence: TGTGCCAGCAGTTTTGGACAGGGGGTCACTGAAGCTTTCTTT.

This chain connects TRBV20-1 to TRBJ2-1, with D perhaps TRBD2 (5 bases). V was shortened by 3 bases and J by 9 bases, with 21 bases between the two germline ends. Germline V gene sequence: CDR1 DFQATT, CDR2 SNEGSKA (reference sequence). The CDR3 totals 15 residues. The CDR3 region is CSASRAGVYGVEQFF. In nucleotides, the CDR3 is TGCAGTGCTAGTAGAGCCGGGGTTTACGGAGTTGAGCAGTTCTTC.

V is TRBV19 and J is TRBJ2-3; 13 bases match TRBD2. J lost 5 bases, V lost 5 bases, and 4 bases had no gene match. Germline loops: CDR1 LNHDA, CDR2 SQIVND (reference sequence). The CDR3 loop spans 15 amino acids. DNA for the CDR3: TGTGCCAGTAGTTCTCGGACTAGCGGGGGAGATACGCAGTATTTT. It translates to CASSSRTSGGDTQYF.

This chain joins TRBV6-2 or TRBV6-3 and TRBJ2-7; no firm D call. Per germline, CDR1 MNHEY and CDR2 SVGEGT. The CDR3 covers 11 residues. V was cut by 5 bases and J by 5 bases, with 7 bases left in between. CDR3 DNA: TGTGCCAGCAGTGTGGACCACGAGCAGTACTTC. Translated, it gives CASSVDHEQYF.

The rearrangement joins TRBV7-9 to TRBJ2-7, with D hard to call. Trimming took off 1 base at V and 6 bases at J, with 7 bases between the two ends. The CDR3 sequence is 12 residues long. Germline V gene data show CDR1 as SEHNR and CDR2 as FQNEAQ (reference sequence). Here the CDR3 reads CASSLDLREQYF. CDR3 coding DNA: TGTGCCAGCAGCTTAGATCTGCGCGAGCAGTACTTC.

This chain connects TRBV9 to TRBJ2-1; TRBD2 might be the D (6 bases). Trimming left V 0 bases short and J 1 base short, with 8 bases between. Germline-derived CDR1 and CDR2 are SGDLS and YYNGEE. The CDR3 has 15 residues. The CDR3 protein is CASSVAGVSYNEQFF. The CDR3 DNA follows: TGTGCCAGCAGCGTAGCGGGGGTATCCTACAATGAGCAGTTCTTC.

Notes on this clone: Other DNA sequences in the sample encode the same CDR3. The rearrangement uses TRBV28 and TRBJ1-1, with D possibly being TRBD1 (5 bases). The V and J ends lost 9 bases and 2 bases respectively, with 13 bases between them. The CDR3 length is 13 residues. Germline loops: CDR1 MDHEN, CDR2 SYDVKM. The CDR3 sequence is CASSRGRNTEAFF. The CDR3 DNA sequence: TGTGCCAGTTCGAGGGGCCGCAACACTGAAGCTTTCTTT.

This chain connects TRBV19 to TRBJ2-5; D might be TRBD2 (7 bases). V shed 4 bases and J shed 5 bases, with 14 bases lying between them. CDR3 length: 14 amino acids. From germline, CDR1 is LNHDA and CDR2 SQIVND (reference sequence). CDR3 protein: CASSRGGGVETQYF. CDR3 sequence (DNA): TGTGCCAGTAGTAGAGGGGGAGGGGTGGAGACCCAGTACTTC.

This chain joins TRBV5-1 and TRBJ2-1, with D possibly matching TRBD2 (6 bases). This CDR3 is built from 13 residues. V lost 0 bases, J lost 6 bases, and 7 bases lay in between. The germline V gene encodes CDR1 SGHRS and CDR2 YFSETQ. CDR3: CASSLELANEQFF. In DNA form, the CDR3 reads TGCGCCAGCAGCTTGGAACTAGCCAATGAGCAGTTCTTC.

This clone came up a few times. V usage is TRBV12-3 or TRBV12-4 and J usage is TRBJ2-3; D is unclear. This CDR3 has 12 amino acids. Trimming left V 3 bases short and J 5 bases short, with 6 bases between. The CDR3 reads CASSFMGDTQYF. CDR3 DNA: TGTGCCAGCAGTTTCATGGGAGATACGCAGTATTTT.

This clone was detected once. The V gene is TRBV28, the J gene TRBJ1-1; D might be TRBD1 (5 bases). Trimming took off 7 bases at V and 4 bases at J, with 22 bases between the two ends. CDR1 is MDHEN, CDR2 SYDVKM, per germline. This CDR3 is 16 amino acids long. CDR3 DNA sequence: TGTGCCAGCACCCTCACGGGGCAAAGCGGGGCCACTGAAGCTTTCTTT. Translation: CASTLTGQSGATEAFF. The variable domain in full, completed from reference TRBV28 and TRBJ1-1, reads DVKVTQSSRYLVKRTGEKVFLECVQDMDHENMFWYRQDPGLGLRLIYFSYDVKMKEKGDIPEGYSVSREKKERFSLILESASTNQTSMYLCASTLTGQSGATEAFFGQGTRLTVV.

This clone occurred a few times. This chain connects TRBV2 to TRBJ1-6; D uncertain. The CDR3 runs to 16 residues. Germline lookup yields CDR1 SNHLY and CDR2 FYNNEI. With 4 bases removed from V and 7 bases from J, the gap between germline ends came to 17 bases. CDR3 DNA: TGTGCCAGCAGTGGGGCCAGACTACTAAAAAATTCACCCCTCCACTTT. It specifies CASSGARLLKNSPLHF.

V gene TRBV28 combines with J gene TRBJ2-3; 11 nucleotides align to TRBD2. This CDR3 region has 17 residues. V shed 2 bases and J 0 bases; nucleotides not matched to a gene: 4. The germline CDR1 and CDR2 sequences are MDHEN and SYDVKM. In DNA form, the CDR3 reads TGTGCCAGCAGTTTACTAGCGGGAGGACCTAGCACAGATACGCAGTATTTT. Translation gives CASSLLAGGPSTDTQYF.

V is TRBV7-3 and J is TRBJ2-5, with D possibly being TRBD1 or TRBD2 (5 bases each). This CDR3 contains 12 residues. Trimming took 1 base from V and 7 from J, leaving 7 bases between them. The germline CDR1 and CDR2 sequences are SGHTA and FQGTGA. Here the CDR3 reads CASSLNGGTQYF. CDR3 DNA: TGTGCCAGCAGCTTAAATGGGGGGACCCAGTACTTC. Filled out from reference TRBV7-3 and TRBJ2-5, the complete variable domain reads GAGVSQTPSNKVTEKGKYVELRCDPISGHTALYWYRQSLGQGPEFLIYFQGTGAADDSGLPNDRFFAVRPEGSVSTLKIQRTERGDSAVYLCASSLNGGTQYFGPGTRLLVL.

The genes are TRBV27 and TRBJ2-7; D tentatively reads TRBD1 or TRBD2 (5 bases each). CDR1 MNHEY and CDR2 SMNVEV come from the germline V gene (reference sequence). Trimming took 3 bases from V and 2 from J, leaving 8 bases between them. The CDR3 runs 13 residues. DNA of the CDR3: TGTGCCAGCAGTTTTGGGGACGCCTACGAGCAGTACTTC. It translates to CASSFGDAYEQYF.

This clone was observed a single time. This chain connects TRBV7-7 to TRBJ2-2; D gene ambiguous. Germline-derived CDR1 and CDR2 are SSHAT and FNYEAQ (reference sequence). V was cut by 2 bases and J by 5 bases, with 9 bases left in between. The CDR3 runs 14 residues. CDR3 in amino acids: CASSLSWGTGELFF. The DNA for the CDR3 is TGTGCCAGCAGCTTATCCTGGGGAACCGGGGAGCTGTTTTTT.

This clone was seen just once. This rearrangement joins TRBV14 to TRBJ1-1; no firm D call. Germline-derived CDR1 and CDR2 are SGHDN and FVKESK. This CDR3 spans 11 amino acids. Deletions cut 5 bases from V and 11 bases from J, with 12 bases between. CDR3 DNA sequence: TGTGCCAGCAGCGAAGGACGCACGGCTTTCTTT. The encoded protein is CASSEGRTAFF. The full variable domain, its missing parts supplied by reference TRBV14 and TRBJ1-1, is EAGVTQFPSHSVIEKGQTVTLRCDPISGHDNLYWYRRVMGKEIKFLLHFVKESKQDESGMPNNRFLAERTGGTYSTLKVQPAELEDSGVYFCASSEGRTAFFGQGTRLTVV.

The J gene is TRBJ1-2, the V gene TRBV10-3; D is ambiguous. V was clipped by 2 bases and J by 8 bases, with 9 bases between them. The CDR3 loop spans 12 amino acids. Germline V gene sequence: CDR1 ENHRY, CDR2 SYGVKD. The CDR3 protein is CAISEGGTGYTF. The DNA for the CDR3 is TGTGCCATCAGTGAGGGAGGCACCGGCTACACCTTC.

The V gene is TRBV28, the J gene TRBJ1-1; 8 bases line up with TRBD1. The CDR3 loop spans 15 amino acids. V lost 5 bases to trimming and J lost 3 bases; unmatched junction nucleotides: 8. CDR1 is MDHEN, CDR2 SYDVKM, per germline. The CDR3 DNA reads TGTGCCAGCAGTCCGCGGACAGGGAAGGACACTGAAGCTTTCTTT. As protein: CASSPRTGKDTEAFF.

CDR3 region: CASSFSGGAADTQYF. As DNA, the CDR3 is TGTGCCAGCAGCTTTAGCGGGGGGGCCGCAGATACGCAGTATTTT. This chain joins TRBV7-2 and TRBJ2-3, with TRBD2 matching 11 bases. The V segment lost 3 bases and the J segment 4 bases; nucleotides outside the gene matches: 3. Germline CDR1 and CDR2: SGHTA and FQGNSA. The CDR3 sequence is 15 residues long.

This chain connects TRBV5-4 to TRBJ2-7; maybe TRBD2 (5 bases). The germline gives CDR1 SGHNT, CDR2 YYREEE (reference sequence). V dropped 1 base and J dropped 0 bases, with 5 bases sitting between them. The CDR3 runs 13 residues. The CDR3 here is CASSLTSSYEQYF. Written as DNA, the CDR3 is TGTGCCAGCAGCTTGACTAGCTCCTACGAGCAGTACTTC.

The chain recombines TRBV3-1 (or the pseudogene TRBV3-2) with TRBJ1-2; perhaps TRBD1 as D (5 bases). CDR1 is LGHDT and CDR2 is YNNKEL in the germline V gene (reference sequence). V was shortened by 3 bases and J by 4 bases, with 9 bases between the two germline ends. The CDR3 is made up of 13 amino acids. The CDR3, as DNA: TGTGCCAGCAGCCAGGGGGGGAGCTATGGCTACACCTTC. As protein: CASSQGGSYGYTF.

The chain carries TRBV9 and TRBJ2-1; 7 bases agree with TRBD2. Germline CDR1 reads SGDLS; CDR2 reads YYNGEE. Losses at the gene ends were 0 bases for V and 5 bases for J; bases not matched to a gene: 8. This CDR3 has 16 residues. CDR3 sequence (DNA): TGTGCCAGCAGCGTAGACGGGGGACTAATGAACAATGAGCAGTTCTTC. Protein product: CASSVDGGLMNNEQFF.

This clone was seen a few times. Written as DNA, the CDR3 is TGTGCCAGCAGTGAAGGCCAGGGGATGGGTGAAGCTTTCTTT. Its translation is CASSEGQGMGEAFF. This chain links TRBV6-1 with TRBJ1-1; maybe TRBD1 (6 bases). In germline, CDR1 is MNHNS, CDR2 SASEGT. The germline V and J ends were trimmed by 1 base and 7 bases, with 13 bases remaining between them. This CDR3 is built from 14 residues.

The rearrangement uses TRBV7-3 and TRBJ1-3; perhaps TRBD1 as D (6 bases). The germline V gene has CDR1 SGHTA and CDR2 FQGTGA. The CDR3 length is 14 residues. The V gene lost 5 bases and the J gene lost 2 bases, with 10 bases spanning the gap. CDR3 residues: CASSLQGPGNTIYF. Written as DNA, the CDR3 is TGTGCCAGCAGCCTACAGGGACCTGGAAACACCATATATTTT.

This clone was counted only a few times. The chain uses TRBV27 and TRBJ2-6, with D hard to call. V lost 5 bases, J lost 2 bases, and 10 bases lay in between. Germline assignment: CDR1 MNHEY and CDR2 SMNVEV (reference sequence). The CDR3 runs 15 residues. The CDR3 DNA reads as TGTGCCAGCAGTAGTTCACCGGCTGGGGCCAACGTCCTGACTTTC. Its translation is CASSSSPAGANVLTF. The full variable domain, rest sourced from reference TRBV27 and TRBJ2-6, is EAQVTQNPRYLITVTGKKLTVTCSQNMNHEYMSWYRQDPGLGLRQIYYSMNVEVTDKGDVPEGYKVSRKEKRNFPLILESPSPNQTSLYFCASSSSPAGANVLTFGAGSRLTVL.

The CDR3 is CASSAFGGDYEQYF. In DNA form, the CDR3 reads TGTGCCAGCAGTGCTTTCGGGGGGGATTACGAGCAGTACTTC. The chain uses TRBV2 and TRBJ2-7, with 8 positions matching TRBD2. Germline V gene sequence: CDR1 SNHLY, CDR2 FYNNEI. V lost 4 bases and J lost 4; bases outside the gene matches: 6. The length of the CDR3 is 14 residues.